The 14 T cell receptor beta chains below all came from one sample that was sequenced in a study of blood T cell repertoires in COVID-19. Assay used: immunoSEQ multiplex PCR; TCRdb lists only in-frame clones, some missing. The sample lists fewer than 250,000 clones; roughly 85% were seen once. The sequencing sample was made of PBMCs or T cells enriched from blood (not recorded which). The receptors derive from a woman in her fifties or sixties with acute COVID-19.

V usage is TRBV10-3 and J usage is TRBJ1-6; 8 positions match TRBD1. CDR3 size: 12 residues. Germline CDR1 and CDR2: ENHRY and SYGVKD. V trimming: 10 bases; J trimming: 10 bases; junction bases outside the gene matches: 6. Here the CDR3 DNA reads TGTGCCACCGCAGGGGGCAACTCACCCCTCCACTTT. Protein product: CATAGGNSPLHF.

A few counts support this clone. The CDR3 reads CASRLGDSAGYTF. The CDR3 DNA sequence: TGTGCCAGCAGGCTTGGGGACAGCGCTGGCTACACCTTC. V and J are TRBV12-3 or TRBV12-4 and TRBJ1-2; 7 nucleotides align to TRBD1. With 6 bases clipped from V and 7 bases from J, the junction kept 8 bases outside the gene matches. This CDR3 spans 13 amino acids.

Only a few counts were recorded for this clone. The rearrangement uses TRBV3-1 (or the pseudogene TRBV3-2) and TRBJ1-1, with 7 bases matching TRBD1. With 7 bases clipped from V and 7 bases from J, the junction kept 6 bases outside the gene matches. Germline CDR1 is LGHDT and CDR2 is YNNKEL (reference sequence). The CDR3 has 12 residues. This chain's CDR3 is CASNPTGLEAFF. CDR3 DNA sequence: TGTGCCAGCAACCCGACAGGGCTTGAAGCTTTCTTT.

The CDR3 is CASRKGRFQPQHF. CDR3 DNA: TGTGCCAGCAGAAAAGGGAGGTTTCAGCCCCAGCATTTT. The chain combines TRBV6-5 with TRBJ1-5; D remains unclear. Trimming left V 6 bases short and J 6 bases short, with 12 bases between. CDR1 is MNHEY, CDR2 SVGAGI, per germline. The CDR3 totals 13 residues.

The chain carries TRBV7-8 and TRBJ2-7; 9 bases agree with TRBD2. This CDR3 has 15 residues. The germline gives CDR1 SGHVS, CDR2 FQNEAQ. Trimming at V came to 3 bases and at J to 2 bases, leaving 5 bases not matched to a gene. This CDR3 is CASSLLAGETYEQYF. The CDR3 coding sequence is TGTGCCAGCAGCTTGTTAGCGGGGGAGACCTACGAGCAGTACTTC.

The chain joins TRBV5-4 to TRBJ1-2, with D possibly TRBD1 on 5 matching bases. Trimming took 0 bases from V and 1 from J, leaving 10 bases between them. CDR1 is SGHNT, CDR2 YYREEE, per germline (reference sequence). This CDR3 is built from 15 residues. CDR3 sequence: CASSLAGGVNYGYTF. CDR3 DNA: TGTGCCAGCAGCTTGGCCGGGGGGGTTAACTATGGCTACACCTTC.

The V call is TRBV12-3 or TRBV12-4, the J call TRBJ1-2, with 7 positions matching TRBD1. The V and J ends lost 6 bases and 5 bases, in that order; junction bases with no gene match: 3. The CDR3 contains 12 residues. CDR3 loop: CASRGQEYGYTF. The CDR3 DNA reads TGTGCCAGCAGAGGACAGGAGTATGGCTACACCTTC.

This chain connects TRBV11-2 to TRBJ1-2; 7 bases fit TRBD1. V trimming: 1 base; J trimming: 4 bases; junction bases outside the gene matches: 3. Germline V lookup: CDR1 SGHAT, CDR2 FQNNGV. CDR3 length: 14 residues. The CDR3 nucleotides are TGTGCCAGCAGCTTAGCCTGGGACAGCTATGGCTACACCTTC. Translated, it gives CASSLAWDSYGYTF.

The count of this clone is one. V and J are TRBV7-6 and TRBJ2-1, with 7 bases that match TRBD1. V lost 4 bases and J lost 9; bases outside the gene matches: 3. Germline values: CDR1 SGHVS, CDR2 FNYEAQ. The CDR3 is 12 amino acids. The chain's CDR3 is CASSSGQPEQFF. The CDR3 nucleotides read TGTGCCAGCAGCTCGGGACAGCCTGAGCAGTTCTTC.

V and J are TRBV7-9 and TRBJ1-6; D gene uncertain. The germline V gene encodes CDR1 SEHNR and CDR2 FQNEAQ (reference sequence). Trimming left V 6 bases short and J 8 bases short, with 14 bases between. The CDR3 covers 14 residues. The CDR3 spells CASSGSRKDSPLHF. In DNA, the CDR3 is TGTGCCAGCAGTGGTAGCCGAAAAGATTCACCCCTCCACTTT. The full variable domain, with the rest looked up from reference TRBV7-9 and TRBJ1-6, is DTGVSQNPRHKITKRGQNVTFRCDPISEHNRLYWYRQTLGQGPEFLTYFQNEAQLEKSRLLSDRFSAERPKGSFSTLEIQRTEQGDSAMYLCASSGSRKDSPLHFGNGTRLTVT.

J is TRBJ2-1 and V is TRBV9; maybe TRBD2 (5 bases). This CDR3 has 14 residues. Looked up from germline, CDR1 is SGDLS and CDR2 is YYNGEE. V was shortened by 4 bases and J by 3 bases, with 11 bases between the two germline ends. This CDR3 reads CASSLNAGYNEQFF. For the CDR3, the DNA is TGTGCCAGCAGCCTTAACGCGGGCTACAATGAGCAGTTCTTC.

This clone is a singleton in its sample. The chain carries TRBV2 and TRBJ1-5; tentative D call: TRBD1 (5 bases). The CDR3 has 13 residues. Deletions cut 6 bases from V and 6 bases from J, with 12 bases between. The V gene's germline CDR1 is SNHLY and CDR2 FYNNEI. The CDR3 nucleotides read TGTGCCAGCAGGGCAGGGCAGGGTCAGCCCCAGCATTTT. This encodes CASRAGQGQPQHF.

The gene calls are TRBV7-9 and TRBJ1-2, with TRBD1 identical over 8 bases. The CDR3 runs to 13 residues. J gave up 8 bases and V 5 bases, and 7 bases lay outside the gene matches. Germline V gene lookup returns CDR1 SEHNR and CDR2 FQNEAQ (reference sequence). The CDR3 sequence is CASSRGQVEGYTF. The DNA for the CDR3 is TGTGCCAGCAGCAGGGGACAGGTGGAAGGCTACACCTTC.

The V call is TRBV2, the J call TRBJ1-3; TRBD1 is a possible D gene (5 bases). Germline values: CDR1 SNHLY, CDR2 FYNNEI. V lost 6 bases and J 0 bases, leaving 15 bases between the germline ends. The CDR3 has 16 amino acids. The CDR3 DNA reads as TGTGCCAGCAGCGGCGGGGCCCTTCTCTCTGGAAACACCATATATTTT. It yields the protein CASSGGALLSGNTIYF.